What follows is one T cell receptor beta chain and its context. The data were obtained in a study of blood T cell repertoires in COVID-19. As for the study in general: Researchers got acute and convalescent COVID-19 samples from the United States, Italy and Spain. In each case, the material was cDNA or gDNA derived from T cells, B-cell-depleted T cells, or PBMCs.

CDR3 size: 16 residues. Trimming cost V 4 bases and J 5 bases; bases outside gene matches: 12. Germline assignment: CDR1 LGHNA and CDR2 YSLEER. Study processing details: How many nucleated cells were present was estimated from reference gene primer amplification. Libraries were prepared by immunoSEQ multiplex PCR; TCRdb keeps only in-frame clonotypes and omits some of them. That table is the source of V, J and clone size, and D and trimming were worked out from the DNA. The data show around 88,000 clones, with over 70% seen just once and approximately 8.9% held by the top ten. The origin of this receptor is a middle-aged man who had recovered from COVID-19. V is TRBV4-3 and J is TRBJ2-3; 7 bases agree with TRBD1. Sequenced material: peripheral blood. The CDR3: CASSLGTATAVDTQYF. CDR3 in DNA: TGCGCCAGCAGCCTTGGGACAGCAACGGCCGTAGATACGCAGTATTTT.